Listed below are T cell receptor beta chains from one sample, sequenced in a study of blood T cell repertoires in COVID-19. The assay was immunoSEQ multiplex PCR, and TCRdb's table has in-frame clones only and misses some. This sample has approximately 300,000 clones, with 89% found just once. The specimen was PBMCs or T cells enriched from blood (not recorded which). These receptor sequences come from a man in his fifties or sixties who had recovered from COVID-19. The CDR3 runs from the conserved cysteine through the conserved F or W. The D gene is left open where the match is weak. Where a row states a size, it is once, few, many or the class of an expanded clone; other rows omit it.

cdr3_aa cdr3_nt v_call clone_size d_call j_call
CASSLAIRVGGYTDTQYF TGTGCCAGCAGCTTAGCGATAAGGGTCGGGGGTTACACAGATACGCAGTATTTT TRBV7-2 NA NA TRBJ2-3
CASSPRIRLAGTSSYNEQFF TGTGCCAGCTCACCAAGGATACGCCTAGCGGGAACGAGCTCCTACAATGAGCAGTTCTTC TRBV18 NA TRBD2 TRBJ2-1
CASAGGSGTGELFF TGCGCCAGCGCGGGCGGGAGTGGGACCGGGGAGCTGTTTTTT TRBV5-1 NA TRBD2 TRBJ2-2
CASSLDFGNEQFF TGCGCCAGCAGCTTGGACTTTGGCAATGAGCAGTTCTTC TRBV5-1 NA NA TRBJ2-1
CASSPLGDRGYEQYF TGTGCCAGCAGCCCCCTTGGTGACAGGGGCTACGAGCAGTACTTC TRBV14 once TRBD1 TRBJ2-7
CASSQGGFWTSRWFF TGTGCCAGCAGCCAAGGCGGGTTTTGGACTAGCCGGTGGTTCTTC TRBV3-1/TRBV3-2 once TRBD2 TRBJ2-1
CASRPVGTANYGYTF TGCGCCAGCAGACCCGTAGGGACAGCTAACTATGGCTACACCTTC TRBV10-2 NA TRBD1 TRBJ1-2
CASSPGTGSNEQYF TGTGCCAGCAGTCCCGGGACAGGGTCCAACGAGCAGTACTTC TRBV5-4 NA TRBD1 TRBJ2-7
CASSLYGDRNYGYTF TGTGCCAGCAGCTTATACGGGGATCGGAACTATGGCTACACCTTC TRBV7-9 NA NA TRBJ1-2
CASSKTGYNQPQHF TGTGCCAGCAGTAAAACAGGGTACAATCAGCCCCAGCATTTT TRBV6-5 NA NA TRBJ1-5
CASSQDKASGSSSYEQYF TGTGCCAGCAGCCAAGACAAAGCAAGTGGGAGCAGTTCCTACGAGCAGTACTTC TRBV4-2 NA NA TRBJ2-7
CARTPVPFGETQYF TGCGCCAGAACGCCAGTGCCGTTCGGGGAGACCCAGTACTTC TRBV10-1 NA NA TRBJ2-5
CASSQARQNEKLFF TGTGCCAGCAGTCAGGCCAGGCAGAATGAAAAACTGTTTTTT TRBV6-5 NA NA TRBJ1-4
CASRQGPGGGTGTYNEQFF TGTGCCAGTAGGCAAGGTCCAGGGGGCGGAACGGGTACTTACAATGAGCAGTTCTTC TRBV19 NA TRBD1 TRBJ2-1
CASSPDRGLEAFF TGTGCCAGCTCACCGGACAGGGGTCTGGAAGCTTTCTTT TRBV18 few TRBD1 TRBJ1-1
CASRSTGPNEKLFF TGTGCCAGTCGATCGACAGGTCCTAATGAAAAACTGTTTTTT TRBV19 NA NA TRBJ1-4
CASSEASGAGNIQYF TGTGCCAGCAGTGAAGCTAGCGGGGCGGGAAACATTCAGTACTTC TRBV6-1 NA TRBD2 TRBJ2-4
CASSLGGQGGNQPQHF TGTGCCAGCAGCTTGGGGGGACAGGGAGGCAATCAGCCCCAGCATTTT TRBV5-4 NA TRBD1 TRBJ1-5
CATSDLTGLGNTQYF TGTGCCACCAGTGATTTGACCGGGTTAGGTAATACGCAGTATTTT TRBV24-1 NA NA TRBJ2-3
CASRTGLAAHEQYF TGTGCCAGCAGAACCGGACTAGCGGCCCACGAGCAGTACTTC TRBV28 NA TRBD2 TRBJ2-7
CASSRQNPSTDTQYF TGTGCCAGCTCGCGACAGAATCCTAGCACAGATACGCAGTATTTT TRBV18 once NA TRBJ2-3
CASSLGLAGVRGETQYF TGTGCCAGCAGTCTGGGACTAGCGGGAGTTAGGGGAGAGACCCAGTACTTC TRBV6-6 NA TRBD2 TRBJ2-5
CASSILGMGGNEQFF TGTGCCAGTTCCATATTGGGGATGGGGGGCAATGAGCAGTTCTTC TRBV19 once NA TRBJ2-1
CASRTTGPGTEAFF TGTGCCAGCAGAACCACAGGGCCAGGGACTGAAGCTTTCTTT TRBV2 NA NA TRBJ1-1
CASSITSRSYYNEQFF TGTGCCAGTAGTATAACTTCCCGATCGTACTACAATGAGCAGTTCTTC TRBV19 NA NA TRBJ2-1
CASSVEGQGNTIYF TGTGCCAGCAGCGTAGAAGGACAAGGAAACACCATATATTTT TRBV9 NA NA TRBJ1-3
CASTRGQSSYNEQFF TGCGCCAGCACCAGGGGGCAGAGCTCCTACAATGAGCAGTTCTTC TRBV5-1 NA TRBD1 TRBJ2-1
CATSTSLNKDTQYF TGTGCCACTTCGACTAGCTTAAACAAAGATACGCAGTATTTT TRBV19 NA TRBD2 TRBJ2-3
CASSFGSGSGGDGYTF TGTGCCAGCAGCTTTGGGAGTGGGTCAGGCGGCGATGGCTACACCTTC TRBV11-2 NA NA TRBJ1-2
CASGPGTGNTEAFF TGTGCCAGCGGTCCCGGGACAGGGAACACTGAAGCTTTCTTT TRBV2 NA TRBD1 TRBJ1-1
CASSLVAGVNTGELFF TGTGCCAGCAGCTTAGTGGCGGGAGTGAACACCGGGGAGCTGTTTTTT TRBV7-6 NA TRBD2 TRBJ2-2
CASSLGPSQRKVPLHF TGTGCCAGCAGCTTAGGCCCCTCACAGCGGAAGGTTCCCCTCCACTTT TRBV7-9 NA NA TRBJ1-6
CATSDLGTSGVSSYNEQFF TGTGCCACCAGTGATTTGGGGACTAGCGGGGTGAGCTCCTACAATGAGCAGTTCTTC TRBV24-1 NA TRBD2 TRBJ2-1
CASRRPGGIYNEQFF TGTGCCAGCAGGCGGCCGGGGGGAATCTACAATGAGCAGTTCTTC TRBV5-6 NA TRBD2 TRBJ2-1
CASSQDTGLAGDYEQYF TGTGCCAGCAGCCAAGATACGGGACTAGCGGGAGATTACGAGCAGTACTTC TRBV3-1/TRBV3-2 NA TRBD2 TRBJ2-7
CASSQAFGVAGANQPQHF TGCGCCAGCAGCCAAGCCTTTGGGGTGGCAGGGGCTAATCAGCCCCAGCATTTT TRBV4-1 few NA TRBJ1-5
CASRLTTGPSTDTQYF TGCGCCAGCAGACTTACAACAGGGCCTAGCACAGATACGCAGTATTTT TRBV5-1 NA NA TRBJ2-3
CATSDPSDTSEAFF TGTGCCACCAGTGACCCATCAGACACTTCTGAAGCTTTCTTT TRBV24-1 few NA TRBJ1-1
CASSPRQVPQPQHF TGTGCCAGCAGCCCACGACAGGTGCCTCAGCCCCAGCATTTT TRBV7-2 NA NA TRBJ1-5
CASSYSTAGTDTQYF TGTGCCAGCAGTTACTCGACCGCGGGGACGGATACGCAGTATTTT TRBV6-5 NA NA TRBJ2-3
CASSDGTGGADYGYTF TGTGCCAGCTCTGACGGGACAGGGGGCGCGGACTATGGCTACACCTTC TRBV28 NA TRBD1 TRBJ1-2
CATSDPERGGDTEAFF TGTGCCACCAGTGACCCGGAGAGGGGAGGGGACACTGAAGCTTTCTTT TRBV24-1 NA NA TRBJ1-1
CASSSTRAGGGEQYF TGTGCCAGCAGCTCCACCCGTGCGGGGGGTGGCGAGCAGTACTTC TRBV7-6 NA TRBD2 TRBJ2-7
CASSLERQETQYF TGTGCCAGCAGCTTGGAGCGGCAAGAGACCCAGTACTTC TRBV5-4 NA NA TRBJ2-5
CSAIVTAKETQYF TGCAGCGCGATCGTTACAGCCAAAGAGACCCAGTACTTC TRBV29-1 NA NA TRBJ2-5
CASSPAQGARGSPLHF TGTGCCAGCAGCCCAGCACAGGGGGCACGAGGCTCACCCCTCCACTTT TRBV7-2 once TRBD1 TRBJ1-6
CATSEPQTGHNEQFF TGTGCCACCAGTGAACCCCAGACAGGGCACAATGAGCAGTTCTTC TRBV24-1 NA TRBD1 TRBJ2-1
CASSVTGGVRDEQYF TGTGCCAGCAGTGTGACAGGGGGAGTTAGGGACGAGCAGTACTTC TRBV28 once TRBD1 TRBJ2-7
CASSLPPGQGYEQYF TGTGCCAGCAGCTTGCCACCGGGACAGGGCTACGAGCAGTACTTC TRBV5-4 NA TRBD1 TRBJ2-7
CASSFSSGSYEQYF TGCGCCAGCAGCTTTTCCTCCGGCTCCTACGAGCAGTACTTC TRBV5-1 NA NA TRBJ2-7
CASSYGPGTDTQYF TGTGCCAGCAGTTACGGGCCCGGCACAGATACGCAGTATTTT TRBV6-6 once NA TRBJ2-3
CASSSGYRGTEAFF TGTGCCAGCAGTTCGGGGTATCGCGGCACTGAAGCTTTCTTT TRBV6-5 NA NA TRBJ1-1
CASSVSSGGTQYF TGCGCCAGCAGCGTCTCTAGCGGAGGGACCCAGTACTTC TRBV5-1 NA TRBD2 TRBJ2-5
CASSELEGPYEQYF TGTGCCAGCAGTGAACTGGAGGGCCCCTACGAGCAGTACTTC TRBV25-1 NA NA TRBJ2-7
CASSQNRNTEAFF TGTGCCAGCAGCCAAAACAGGAACACTGAAGCTTTCTTT TRBV3-1/TRBV3-2 NA NA TRBJ1-1